Listed below are T cell receptor beta chains from one sample, sequenced in a study of identical twins. MiXCR, applied by TCRdb to the 5' RACE reads, yields one record per CDR3 protein. This table holds some 500,000 distinct CDR3 sequences, 9% to 10% found once. In addition, the sample was reused for a study of yellow fever vaccine responses in identical twins.

Source material: PBMCs. Source of these receptors: a young woman in good health. Both conserved end residues are part of each CDR3. The D gene is left open where the match is weak. Not all rows give a size; the values are once, few, many and, for expanded clones, a class.

V gene	D gene	J gene	clone size	CDR3 protein	CDR3 DNA
TRBV6-1	-	TRBJ2-7	-	CASSGGALGDSYEQYF	TGTGCCAGCAGTGGCGGGGCTCTCGGGGACTCCTACGAGCAGTACTTC
TRBV5-6	-	TRBJ2-2	many	CASSLGGGHNTGELFF	TGTGCCAGCAGCTTGGGCGGGGGCCACAACACCGGGGAGCTGTTTTTT
TRBV6-2/TRBV6-3	TRBD2	TRBJ2-1	many	CASSGTSGSWKQFF	TGTGCCAGCAGCGGGACTAGCGGGAGTTGGAAGCAGTTCTTC
TRBV7-6	-	TRBJ2-2	few	CASSPQDPNTGELFF	TGTGCCAGCAGCCCCCAAGATCCGAACACCGGGGAGCTGTTTTTT
TRBV12-3/TRBV12-4	-	TRBJ2-7	-	CASSLNGEAGKYF	TGTGCCAGCAGTTTAAACGGCGAGGCGGGGAAGTACTTC
TRBV12-3/TRBV12-4	-	TRBJ2-1	many	CASSHREQFF	TGTGCCAGCAGCCATCGGGAGCAGTTCTTC
TRBV20-1	-	TRBJ2-1	-	CSARDVGQGSYNEQFF	TGCAGTGCTAGAGACGTCGGGCAGGGCTCCTACAATGAGCAGTTCTTC
TRBV29-1	TRBD2	TRBJ2-5	many	CSVGLAGRGETQYF	TGCAGCGTTGGACTAGCGGGACGGGGAGAGACCCAGTACTTC
TRBV5-5	-	TRBJ2-7	-	CASSSGAGFYEQYF	TGTGCCAGCAGCTCAGGGGCGGGGTTCTACGAGCAGTACTTC
TRBV6-2/TRBV6-3	-	TRBJ2-7	-	CASSHQTLGLNSYEQYF	TGTGCCAGCAGCCATCAAACACTGGGACTTAACTCCTACGAGCAGTACTTC